The 22 T cell receptor beta chains reported below all come from one sample, sequenced in a study of shared clonotypes between healthy human individuals. Some clones are missing from TCRdb's copy, which holds only in-frame ones; the method was immunoSEQ multiplex PCR. This sample has more than 400,000 clones; roughly 95% occur once, and the top ten carry about 0.06%. Sequenced: naive CD4+ T cells sorted from blood. The subset denotes: CD45RA+ positively selected. These receptors all come from a woman aged 25 to 45 in good health.

The CDR3 loop is CASSVGTSGRVADTQYF. The CDR3 bases are TGTGCCAGCAGCGTCGGGACTAGCGGGAGAGTAGCAGATACGCAGTATTTT. V gene TRBV9 combines with J gene TRBJ2-3; 14 nucleotides line up with TRBD2. The CDR3 contains 17 residues. The J segment lost 4 bases and the V segment lost 2 bases, leaving 6 bases of the junction unmatched. CDR1 is SGDLS, CDR2 YYNGEE, per germline.

The chain joins TRBV10-3 to TRBJ2-1; D possibly corresponds to TRBD2 (6 bases). Germline CDR1 and CDR2: ENHRY and SYGVKD. V lost 2 bases and J 4 bases, leaving 9 bases between the germline ends. The CDR3 sequence is 14 residues long. In DNA, the CDR3 is TGTGCCATCAGTGAGGGGGAGGCTTACAATGAGCAGTTCTTC. Translation: CAISEGEAYNEQFF.

The J gene is TRBJ1-4, the V gene TRBV6-5; D is perhaps TRBD1 (5 bases). The CDR3 loop spans 16 amino acids. CDR1 and CDR2 (germline): MNHEY, SVGAGI. V gave up 4 bases and J gave up 8 bases, with 20 bases separating them. CDR3 sequence: CASSSRLTGLREKLFF. The CDR3 DNA follows: TGTGCCAGCAGTTCCCGACTAACAGGACTACGGGAAAAACTGTTTTTT.

The chain employs TRBV6-1 and TRBJ2-7, with D tentatively TRBD2 (5 bases). V dropped 6 bases and J dropped 0 bases, with 12 bases sitting between them. Germline-derived CDR1 and CDR2 are MNHNS and SASEGT. This CDR3 region has 14 residues. The CDR3 region is CASRLGEISYEQYF. The DNA for the CDR3 is TGTGCCAGCAGACTAGGAGAGATCTCCTACGAGCAGTACTTC.

The chain uses TRBV19 and TRBJ2-4; 9 positions agree with TRBD1. Germline V CDR1 and CDR2: LNHDA, SQIVND (reference sequence). The CDR3 length is 18 residues. The J segment lost 2 bases and the V segment lost 1 base, leaving 9 bases of the junction unmatched. The CDR3 nucleotides are TGTGCCAGTAGTATAGGTTACAGGGGGCTTTGGTCCAAAAACATTCAGTACTTC. It yields the protein CASSIGYRGLWSKNIQYF.

The V call is TRBV6-6, the J call TRBJ2-7; 7 positions match TRBD2. The CDR3 loop spans 13 amino acids. V was clipped by 6 bases and J by 4 bases; unmatched bases: 6. Looked up from germline, CDR1 is MNHNY and CDR2 is SVGAGI (reference sequence). CDR3 in DNA: TGTGCCAGCAGCCGGACTAGATCTTACGAGCAGTACTTC. It yields the protein CASSRTRSYEQYF.

The chain carries TRBV9 and TRBJ1-4; the match to TRBD1 covers 9 bases. V trimming: 0 bases; J trimming: 8 bases; junction bases outside the gene matches: 2. Looked up from germline, CDR1 is SGDLS and CDR2 is YYNGEE. CDR3 size: 14 residues. DNA for the CDR3: TGTGCCAGCAGCGTAGCCGGGACAGGGGAAAAACTGTTTTTT. This codes for CASSVAGTGEKLFF.

This chain connects TRBV19 to TRBJ2-5; D might be TRBD1 or TRBD2, each matching 6 bases. CDR1 is LNHDA, CDR2 SQIVND, per germline (reference sequence). The CDR3 is made up of 17 amino acids. Deletions cut 4 bases from V and 2 bases from J, with 20 bases between. The CDR3, as DNA: TGTGCCAGTAGTAGATCCCCACTAGGGGGACTTCAAGAGACCCAGTACTTC. Protein product: CASSRSPLGGLQETQYF.

V and J are TRBV5-5 and TRBJ2-3; D is unresolved. The CDR3 consists of 14 residues. Germline V lookup: CDR1 SGHKS, CDR2 YYEKEE (reference sequence). V was pared by 0 bases and J by 0 bases, with 5 bases between. The CDR3 spells CASSLGYSTDTQYF. The DNA for the CDR3 is TGTGCCAGCAGCTTGGGTTACAGCACAGATACGCAGTATTTT.

The rearrangement joins TRBV5-6 to TRBJ1-1; TRBD1 aligns across 7 bases. The CDR3 has 15 residues. V was clipped by 4 bases and J by 6 bases; unmatched bases: 12. Germline CDR1 SGHDT, CDR2 YYEEEE. The CDR3 is CASSHRQGRGAEAFF. CDR3 coding DNA: TGTGCCAGCAGCCACCGACAGGGCCGGGGGGCTGAAGCTTTCTTT.

The chain joins TRBV6-6 to TRBJ2-7; D is perhaps TRBD1 (5 bases). V was trimmed by 2 bases and J by 2 bases, leaving 10 bases between them. The CDR3 spans 14 residues. Germline lookup yields CDR1 MNHNY and CDR2 SVGAGI (reference sequence). CDR3 sequence: CASSYGQDTYEQYF. Written as DNA, the CDR3 is TGTGCCAGCAGTTACGGGCAGGACACCTACGAGCAGTACTTC.

The chain employs TRBV25-1 and TRBJ1-1; tentatively, D is TRBD1 (6 bases). Trimming pared 8 bases from V and 3 bases from J, leaving 10 bases between. CDR1 and CDR2 from the germline V gene are MGHDK and SYGVNS. This CDR3 has 12 residues. The CDR3: CASLGQHTEAFF. The CDR3 DNA follows: TGTGCCAGCCTCGGACAGCACACTGAAGCTTTCTTT. Filled out from reference TRBV25-1 and TRBJ1-1, the complete variable domain reads EADIYQTPRYLVIGTGKKITLECSQTMGHDKMYWYQQDPGMELHLIHYSYGVNSTEKGDLSSESTVSRIRTEHFPLTLESARPSHTSQYLCASLGQHTEAFFGQGTRLTVV.

This chain uses TRBV4-1 with TRBJ2-7; D may be TRBD1 (6 bases). V lost 4 bases, J lost 5 bases, and 15 bases lay in between. The CDR3 runs to 14 residues. Germline lookup yields CDR1 MGHRA and CDR2 YSYEKL. The CDR3 sequence is CASSPHRDGNEQYF. In DNA, the CDR3 is TGCGCCAGCAGCCCCCACAGGGATGGGAACGAGCAGTACTTC.

The J gene is TRBJ2-7, the V gene TRBV5-1; 7 bases fit TRBD1. V gave up 4 bases and J gave up 3 bases; unmatched junction bases: 7. Germline V gives CDR1 SGHRS, CDR2 YFSETQ. This CDR3 has 14 residues. The CDR3, as DNA: TGCGCCAGCAGCCTTCAGGGGGTGGGCTACGAGCAGTACTTC. Translating it yields CASSLQGVGYEQYF.

The gene calls are TRBV9 and TRBJ2-2, with TRBD2 identical over 14 bases. The CDR3 consists of 16 residues. The V gene end was trimmed by 7 bases and the J gene end by 6 bases; junction bases not matched to a gene: 8. Germline V gives CDR1 SGDLS, CDR2 YYNGEE. CDR3: CASSAGTSGSSGELFF. CDR3 DNA: TGTGCCAGCTCGGCCGGGACTAGCGGGAGCTCCGGGGAGCTGTTTTTT.

This clone was recorded once. J is TRBJ2-5 and V is TRBV21-1. The DNA end is a closer match to TRBJ2-7, so the J assignment may be wrong. TRBV21-1 is described as a pseudogene. This CDR3 region has 13 residues. CDR3 sequence reads: CASSFRRAYEQYF. Here the CDR3 DNA reads TGTGCCAGCAGTTTCCGCAGAGCCTACGAGCAGTACTTC.

V is TRBV6-4 and J is TRBJ2-1, with 11 bases aligning to TRBD1. Trimming took 0 bases from V and 1 from J; bases not matched to a gene: 8. The length of the CDR3 is 19 residues. Germline-derived CDR1 and CDR2 are MRHNA and SNTAGT. CDR3 amino acids: CASSDSMGQGVGSYNEQFF. The CDR3 nucleotides are TGTGCCAGCAGTGACTCGATGGGACAGGGGGTTGGATCCTACAATGAGCAGTTCTTC.

This clone was seen only once. V and J are TRBV4-1 and TRBJ2-2; TRBD2 agrees at 7 bases. CDR3 size: 17 residues. Germline V gives CDR1 MGHRA, CDR2 YSYEKL. Trimming cost V 3 bases and J 3 bases; bases outside gene matches: 10. The CDR3 is CASSQRWASGYTGELFF. The CDR3 nucleotides are TGCGCCAGCAGCCAGAGATGGGCTAGCGGATACACCGGGGAGCTGTTTTTT.

The chain couples TRBV19 to TRBJ2-1; 7 bases map to TRBD2. With V trimmed by 5 bases and J by 4 bases, 5 bases remained unmatched. The germline V gene encodes CDR1 LNHDA and CDR2 SQIVND (reference sequence). The CDR3 covers 14 residues. CDR3 sequence (DNA): TGTGCCAGTAGTGGTCTAGCGGATTACAATGAGCAGTTCTTC. Residues: CASSGLADYNEQFF.

The chain links TRBV6-5 to TRBJ1-1; 7 nucleotides match TRBD1. Germline trimming cut 6 bases from V and 3 bases from J; bases unmatched to any gene: 4. Germline CDR1 and CDR2: MNHEY and SVGAGI. CDR3 length: 13 residues. CDR3 region: CASRTGLYTEAFF. The DNA of the CDR3 is TGTGCCAGCAGGACAGGGCTGTACACTGAAGCTTTCTTT.

The DNA of the CDR3 is TGTGCCAGCAGTTTTGCCAGGCTCGACTATGGCTACACCTTC. Translated: CASSFARLDYGYTF. This sequence joins TRBV28 and TRBJ1-2; D is unclear. There are 14 residues in the CDR3. V lost 3 bases to trimming and J lost 3 bases, with 11 bases between them. From germline, CDR1 is MDHEN and CDR2 SYDVKM.

The chain couples TRBV19 to TRBJ1-4; D might be TRBD1 (6 bases). The germline V gene encodes CDR1 LNHDA and CDR2 SQIVND (reference sequence). V shed 0 bases and J shed 8 bases, with 16 bases lying between them. The CDR3 length is 16 residues. The CDR3 sequence is CASSIEGTRLKEKLFF. In DNA, the CDR3 is TGTGCCAGTAGTATAGAGGGGACAAGACTGAAGGAAAAACTGTTTTTT.